This TCR beta chain was obtained from a study of blood T cells in healthy people across ages. Note on this clonotype: The antigen remains undetermined.

Germline CDR1 is SGDLS and CDR2 is YYNGEE. After removal of 3 bases from V and 7 bases from J, the junction contained 6 bases not matched to a gene. The CDR3 has 15 amino acids. It was with a sample-barcoded 5' primer and a J-beta primer mix that a second PCR of roughly 7 to 12 cycles was run. Every sample returned 3 million or more CDR3-containing paired-end reads. TCRdb reprocessed the 5' RACE reads via MiXCR and lists one record per CDR3 protein. This table holds 2 million or so distinct CDR3 sequences, roughly 50% found once. Study-wide results and limits: Any conclusive comparison of naive versus antigen-experienced cells was prevented by using unsorted PBMCs. Among long-lived donors, naive CD4+ cells were more numerous and diversity higher than in aged donors.

The receptor's source is a woman aged 40 to 50 in good health. The sample was blood. This chain uses TRBV9 with TRBJ1-4; TRBD1 matches at 10 bases. CDR3 in amino acids: CASSAGGDRGEKLFF. The CDR3, as DNA: TGTGCCAGCAGCGCTGGGGGGGACAGGGGTGAAAAACTGTTTTTT.